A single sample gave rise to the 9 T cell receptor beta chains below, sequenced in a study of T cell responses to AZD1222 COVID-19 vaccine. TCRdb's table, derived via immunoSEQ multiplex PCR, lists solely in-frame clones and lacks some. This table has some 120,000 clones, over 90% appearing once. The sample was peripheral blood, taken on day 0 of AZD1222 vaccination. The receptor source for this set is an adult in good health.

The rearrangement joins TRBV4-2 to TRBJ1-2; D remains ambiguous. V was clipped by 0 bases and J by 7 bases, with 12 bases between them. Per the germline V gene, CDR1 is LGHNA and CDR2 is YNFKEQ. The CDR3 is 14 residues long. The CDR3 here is CASSQDVAAPGYTF. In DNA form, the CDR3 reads TGTGCCAGCAGCCAAGATGTGGCAGCACCTGGCTACACCTTC.

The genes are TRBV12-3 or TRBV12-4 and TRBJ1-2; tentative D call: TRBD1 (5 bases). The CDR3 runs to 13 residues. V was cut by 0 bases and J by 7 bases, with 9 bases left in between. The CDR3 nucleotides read TGTGCCAGCAGTTTAGCGCAGGGATTTGGCTACACCTTC. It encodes CASSLAQGFGYTF.

For the CDR3, the DNA is TGCAGTGCTGAGGTGAACTATGGCTACACCTTC. Protein product: CSAEVNYGYTF. V and J are TRBV20-1 and TRBJ1-2, with unresolved D. The V and J ends lost 5 bases and 2 bases respectively, with 6 bases between them. The CDR3 runs 11 residues. The germline V gene has CDR1 DFQATT and CDR2 SNEGSKA (reference sequence).

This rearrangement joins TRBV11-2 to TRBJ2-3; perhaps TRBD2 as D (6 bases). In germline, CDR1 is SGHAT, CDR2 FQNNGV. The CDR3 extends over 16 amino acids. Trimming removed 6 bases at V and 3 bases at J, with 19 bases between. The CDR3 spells CASSSVAVRDTDTQYF. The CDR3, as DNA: TGTGCCAGCAGTTCAGTAGCGGTACGTGATACAGATACGCAGTATTTT.

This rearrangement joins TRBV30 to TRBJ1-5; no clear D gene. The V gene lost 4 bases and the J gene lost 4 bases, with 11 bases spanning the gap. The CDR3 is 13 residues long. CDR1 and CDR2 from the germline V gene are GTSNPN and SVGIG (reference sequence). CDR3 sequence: CAWNPGPNQPQHF. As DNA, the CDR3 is TGTGCCTGGAACCCAGGCCCGAATCAGCCCCAGCATTTT. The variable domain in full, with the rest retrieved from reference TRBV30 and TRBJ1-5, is SQTIHQWPATLVQPVGSPLSLECTVEGTSNPNLYWYRQAAGRGLQLLFYSVGIGQISSEVPQNLSASRPQDRQFILSSKKLLLSDSGFYLCAWNPGPNQPQHFGDGTRLSIL.

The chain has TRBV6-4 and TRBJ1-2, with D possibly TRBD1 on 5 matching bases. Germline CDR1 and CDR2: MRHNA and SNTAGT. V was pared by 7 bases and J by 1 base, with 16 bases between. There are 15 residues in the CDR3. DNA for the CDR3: TGTGCCAGCACACGGGACTCTTCCCATAACTATGGCTACACCTTC. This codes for CASTRDSSHNYGYTF.

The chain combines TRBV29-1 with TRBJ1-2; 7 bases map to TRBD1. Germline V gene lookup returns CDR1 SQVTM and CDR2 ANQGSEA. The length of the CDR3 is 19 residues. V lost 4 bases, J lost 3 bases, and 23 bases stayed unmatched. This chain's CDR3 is CSVGGLVGGGAGLDYGYTF. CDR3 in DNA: TGCAGCGTTGGAGGTTTAGTCGGAGGGGGCGCTGGATTGGACTATGGCTACACCTTC.

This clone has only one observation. CDR3 residues: CASSEMAATNEKLFF. Written as DNA, the CDR3 is TGTGCCAGCAGCGAGATGGCAGCAACTAATGAAAAACTGTTTTTT. J is TRBJ1-4 and V is TRBV3-1 (or the pseudogene TRBV3-2), with unresolved D. The V gene lost 5 bases and the J gene lost 0 bases, with 10 bases spanning the gap. This CDR3 is 15 amino acids long. CDR1 is LGHDT, CDR2 YNNKEL, per germline (reference sequence).

Written as DNA, the CDR3 is TGTGCCAGCAGTCGGGGACGACGGTCTCAGTCGGCCCTCCACTTT. Protein sequence: CASSRGRRSQSALHF. This chain uses TRBV2 with TRBJ1-6; a possible D gene is TRBD1 (5 bases). CDR1 is SNHLY and CDR2 is FYNNEI in the germline V gene. With 5 bases removed from V and 14 bases from J, the gap between germline ends came to 22 bases. CDR3 length: 15 amino acids.